This TCR beta chain appears in the sequencing data of a study of T cell repertoires in aging, cancer and after chemotherapy. TCR beta rearrangements were amplified from peripheral blood genomic DNA. TRB rearrangements spanning V, D and J were amplified using mixed TRB-A/B primers. TCRdb reprocessed the multiplex PCR reads with MiXCR, giving one entry per CDR3 protein. Here the sample spans approximately 500 distinct CDR3 sequences, roughly a fifth being singletons. Germline values: CDR1 LGHNA, CDR2 YSLEER. The CDR3 covers 13 residues. This clonotype is categorized as medium-sized. The junction departs from the called germline gene at one end, perhaps through a read error.

J is TRBJ1-1 and V is TRBV4-3, with TRBD1 as a possible D gene (5 bases). The receptor's source is a human donor with a blood cancer. The donor label of this sample is uncertain. The sample was blood. CDR3 coding DNA: TGTGCCAGCAGCCAAGTAGGGACTGCTGAAGCTTTCTTT. It encodes CASSQVGTAEAFF.